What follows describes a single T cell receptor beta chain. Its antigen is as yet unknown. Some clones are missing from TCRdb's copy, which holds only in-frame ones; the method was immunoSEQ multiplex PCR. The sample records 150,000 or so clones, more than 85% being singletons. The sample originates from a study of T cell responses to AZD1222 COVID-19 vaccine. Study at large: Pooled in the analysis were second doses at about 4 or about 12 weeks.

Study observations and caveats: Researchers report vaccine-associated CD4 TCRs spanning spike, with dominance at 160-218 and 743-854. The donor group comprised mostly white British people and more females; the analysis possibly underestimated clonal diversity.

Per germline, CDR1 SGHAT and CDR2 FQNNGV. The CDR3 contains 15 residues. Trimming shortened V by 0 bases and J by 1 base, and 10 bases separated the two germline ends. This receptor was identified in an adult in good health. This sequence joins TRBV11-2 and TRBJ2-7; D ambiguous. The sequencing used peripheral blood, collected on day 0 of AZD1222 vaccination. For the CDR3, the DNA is TGTGCCAGCAGCTTAGAGGCCGTGGGATCCTACGAGCAGTACTTC. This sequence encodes CASSLEAVGSYEQYF.